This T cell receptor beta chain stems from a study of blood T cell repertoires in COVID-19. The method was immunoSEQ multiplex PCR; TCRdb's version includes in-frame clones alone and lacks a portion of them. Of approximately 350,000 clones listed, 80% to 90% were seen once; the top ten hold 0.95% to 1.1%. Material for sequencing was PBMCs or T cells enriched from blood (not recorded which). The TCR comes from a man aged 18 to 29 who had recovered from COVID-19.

CDR3 amino acids: CASSPQQGGQPQHF. The CDR3 nucleotides read TGTGCCAGCTCGCCCCAACAGGGTGGTCAGCCCCAGCATTTT. The genes are TRBV18 and TRBJ1-5, with TRBD1 as a possible D gene (6 bases). Trimming took off 6 bases at V and 6 bases at J, with 15 bases between the two ends. CDR1 KGHSH and CDR2 LQKENI come from the germline V gene. The CDR3 totals 14 residues.